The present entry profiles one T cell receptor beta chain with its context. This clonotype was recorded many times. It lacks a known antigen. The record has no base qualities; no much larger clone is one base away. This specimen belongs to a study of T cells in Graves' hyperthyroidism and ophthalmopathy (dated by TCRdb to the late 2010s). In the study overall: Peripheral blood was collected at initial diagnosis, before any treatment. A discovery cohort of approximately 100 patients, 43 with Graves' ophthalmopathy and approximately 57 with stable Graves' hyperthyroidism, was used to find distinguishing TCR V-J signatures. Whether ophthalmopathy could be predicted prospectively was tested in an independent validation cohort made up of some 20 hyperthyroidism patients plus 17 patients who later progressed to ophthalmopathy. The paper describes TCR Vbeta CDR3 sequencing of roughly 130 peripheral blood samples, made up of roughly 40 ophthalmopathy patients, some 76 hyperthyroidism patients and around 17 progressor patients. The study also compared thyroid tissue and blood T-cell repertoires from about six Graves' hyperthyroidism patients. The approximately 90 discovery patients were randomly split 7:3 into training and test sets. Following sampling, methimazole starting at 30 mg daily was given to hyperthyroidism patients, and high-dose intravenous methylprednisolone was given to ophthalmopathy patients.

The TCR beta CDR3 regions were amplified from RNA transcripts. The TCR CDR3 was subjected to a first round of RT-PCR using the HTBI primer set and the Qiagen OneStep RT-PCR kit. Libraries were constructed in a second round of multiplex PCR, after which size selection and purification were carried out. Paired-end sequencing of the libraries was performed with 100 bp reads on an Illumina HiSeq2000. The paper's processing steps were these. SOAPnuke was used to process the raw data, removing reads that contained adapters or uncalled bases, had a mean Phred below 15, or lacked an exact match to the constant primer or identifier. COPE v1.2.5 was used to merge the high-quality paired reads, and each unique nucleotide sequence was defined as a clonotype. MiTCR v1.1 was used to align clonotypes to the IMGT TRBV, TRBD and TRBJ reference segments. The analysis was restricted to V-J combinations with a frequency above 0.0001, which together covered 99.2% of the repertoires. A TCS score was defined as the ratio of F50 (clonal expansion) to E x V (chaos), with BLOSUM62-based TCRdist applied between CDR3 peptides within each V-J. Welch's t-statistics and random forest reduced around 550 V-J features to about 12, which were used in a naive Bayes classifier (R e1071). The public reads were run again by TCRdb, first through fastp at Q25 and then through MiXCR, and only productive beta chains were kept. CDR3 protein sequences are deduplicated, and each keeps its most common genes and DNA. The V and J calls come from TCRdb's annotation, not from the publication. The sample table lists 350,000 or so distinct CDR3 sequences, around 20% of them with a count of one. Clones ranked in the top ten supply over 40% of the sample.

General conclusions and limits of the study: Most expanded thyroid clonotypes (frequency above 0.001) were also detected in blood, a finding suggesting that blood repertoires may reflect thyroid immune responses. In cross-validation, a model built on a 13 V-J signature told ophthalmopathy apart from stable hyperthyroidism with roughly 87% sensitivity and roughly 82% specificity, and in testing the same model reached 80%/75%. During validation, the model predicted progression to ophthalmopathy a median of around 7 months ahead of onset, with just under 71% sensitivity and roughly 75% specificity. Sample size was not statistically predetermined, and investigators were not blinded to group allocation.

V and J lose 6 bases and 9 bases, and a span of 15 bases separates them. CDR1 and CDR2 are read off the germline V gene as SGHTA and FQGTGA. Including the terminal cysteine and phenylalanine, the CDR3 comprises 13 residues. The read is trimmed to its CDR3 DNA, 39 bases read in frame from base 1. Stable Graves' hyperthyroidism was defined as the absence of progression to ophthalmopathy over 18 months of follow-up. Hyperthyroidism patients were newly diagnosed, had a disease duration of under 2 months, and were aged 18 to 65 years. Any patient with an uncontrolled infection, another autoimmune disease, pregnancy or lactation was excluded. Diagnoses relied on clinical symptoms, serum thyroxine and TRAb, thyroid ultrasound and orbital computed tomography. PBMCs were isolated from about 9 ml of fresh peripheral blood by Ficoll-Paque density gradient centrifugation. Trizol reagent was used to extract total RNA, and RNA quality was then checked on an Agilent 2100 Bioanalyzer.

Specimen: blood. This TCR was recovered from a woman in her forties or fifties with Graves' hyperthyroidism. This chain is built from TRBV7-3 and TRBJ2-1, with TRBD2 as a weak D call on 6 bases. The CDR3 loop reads CASSSPIGGEQFF. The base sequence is TGTGCCAGCAGTTCCCCTATCGGGGGTGAGCAGTTCTTC.